The following is a TCR beta chain sequence with its context. The antigen is unknown. Through template switching, UMIs that included a 6-nucleotide sample barcode were added. TCRdb re-called the 5' RACE reads; every CDR3 protein appears as one record, without DNA. This repertoire includes some 300,000 distinct CDR3 sequences. This specimen belongs to a study of monozygotic twins with inflammatory bowel disease. Blood, more than 2 ml, was drawn per donor. Unfractionated whole blood yielded total RNA, and T cells were not sorted. Study-wide results and caveats: Variability in patient repertoires may have come partly from differing immunosuppressive treatments.

The germline CDR1 and CDR2 sequences are SQVTM and ANQGSEA. The CDR3 runs to 15 residues. Sequencing was done on a sample of blood. The receptor was derived from a human donor with ulcerative colitis or Crohn's disease, or a healthy co-twin of an affected twin (not recorded which). The chain recombines TRBV29-1 with TRBJ1-1; TCRdb returns TRBD1, unconfirmable since there is no DNA. CDR3 sequence reads: CSVPTVRGLGTEAFF.